This T cell receptor (beta chain) was captured in a study of T cell responses to AZD1222 COVID-19 vaccine. Study results and caveats: Along spike, vaccine-associated CD4 TCRs were found throughout, with dominance at 160-218 and 743-854. Scientists sampled the repertoires only once the peak T cell response had passed. Seropositive status at baseline applied to only five or six AZD1222 recipients. Nearly half of the spike-specific TCRs reportedly recognize variant regions that carry no mutations.

The CDR3 contains 14 residues. V was pared by 6 bases and J by 9 bases, with 4 bases of the junction left unmatched. Looked up from germline, CDR1 is SGHTA and CDR2 is FQGNSA. Profiling relied on immunoSEQ multiplex PCR, and the TCRdb table lists in-frame clones only, not all of them. The top ten hold roughly 7.7% of the sample, which has some 80,000 clones, roughly nine tenths seen once. In regard to this clone: Antigen specificity is unknown.

The TCR was taken from an adult in good health. The chain links TRBV7-2 to TRBJ1-6; 11 nucleotides line up with TRBD1. The sample in question was peripheral blood, obtained on day 0 of AZD1222 vaccination. The CDR3 DNA sequence: TGTGCCAGCAGAAGGACAGGGGGCATTTCACCCCTCCACTTT. It encodes CASRRTGGISPLHF.